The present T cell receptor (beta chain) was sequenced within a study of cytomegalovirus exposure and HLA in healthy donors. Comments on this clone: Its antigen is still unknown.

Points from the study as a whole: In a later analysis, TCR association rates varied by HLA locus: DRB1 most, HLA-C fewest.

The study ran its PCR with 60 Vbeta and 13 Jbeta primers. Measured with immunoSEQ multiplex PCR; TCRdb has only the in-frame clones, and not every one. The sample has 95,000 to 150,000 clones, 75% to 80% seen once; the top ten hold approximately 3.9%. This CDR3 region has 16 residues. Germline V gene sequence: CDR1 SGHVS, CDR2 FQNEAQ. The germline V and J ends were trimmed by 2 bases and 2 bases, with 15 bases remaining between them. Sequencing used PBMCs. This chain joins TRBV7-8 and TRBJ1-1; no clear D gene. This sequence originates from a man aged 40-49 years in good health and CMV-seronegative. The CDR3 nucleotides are TGTGCCAGCAGCTTAATCTTCCCTGGAGCAAACACTGAAGCTTTCTTT. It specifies CASSLIFPGANTEAFF.